The clone carrying this T cell receptor (beta chain) was counted once. This CDR3 comprises 15 residues. The germline V gene has CDR1 SGHAT and CDR2 FQNNGV. The V and J ends lost 5 bases and 6 bases, in that order; junction bases with no gene match: 10. This entry comes from a study of blood T cell repertoires in COVID-19. Study-level background: Specimens from acute and convalescent COVID-19 originated in the United States, Italy and Spain. T cells, B-cell-depleted T cells, or PBMCs supplied cDNA or gDNA.

In the study's own analysis: The authors estimated nucleated cell counts from reference gene primer amplification. Measured with immunoSEQ multiplex PCR; TCRdb has only the in-frame clones, and not every one. V, J and clone size reflect that table, while D and trimming were determined from the DNA. Of approximately 350,000 clones listed, around nine tenths are singletons. Sequenced material: peripheral blood. This TCR derives from a woman aged 18-29 years who had recovered from COVID-19. The chain couples TRBV11-2 to TRBJ2-1, with 7 bases lining up with TRBD2. As DNA, the CDR3 is TGTGCCAGCAGCCTTCCTGGGACTATAGGCAATGAGCAGTTCTTC. This translates into CASSLPGTIGNEQFF. The full variable domain, completed using reference TRBV11-2 and TRBJ2-1, is EAGVAQSPRYKIIEKRQSVAFWCNPISGHATLYWYQQILGQGPKLLIQFQNNGVVDDSQLPKDRFSAERLKGVDSTLKIQPAKLEDSAVYLCASSLPGTIGNEQFFGPGTRLTVL.